These T cell receptor beta chains were read from a single sample in a study of blood T cell repertoires in COVID-19. The protocol was immunoSEQ multiplex PCR, while the TCRdb copy is restricted to in-frame clones and leaves out a portion. The sample lists about 150,000 clones, around 81% occurring once. Source material: PBMCs or T cells enriched from blood (not recorded which). Source of these receptors: a woman between 40 and 50 years old who had recovered from COVID-19. The CDR3 runs from the conserved cysteine through the conserved F or W. The D gene is left open where the match is weak. The size field is filled for only some rows; it gives once, few, many or a size class.

V: TRBV2
D: TRBD1
J: TRBJ2-2
size: -
DNA: TGTGCCAGCAGTCCGGACAGGTTCACCGGGGAGCTGTTTTTT
CDR3: CASSPDRFTGELFF

V: TRBV5-5
D: -
J: TRBJ2-7
size: once
DNA: TGTGCCAGCAGCCCCGGGACACCCTCCTACGAGCAGTACTTC
CDR3: CASSPGTPSYEQYF

V: TRBV6-5
D: TRBD2
J: TRBJ2-3
size: -
DNA: TGTGCCAGCAGTTACTTAGCGGGGGGGGGCACAGATACGCAGTATTTT
CDR3: CASSYLAGGGTDTQYF

V: TRBV2
D: TRBD2
J: TRBJ2-5
size: -
DNA: TGTGCCAGCAGTGAAGCGAAGGGAGGGTTGCAAGAGACCCAGTACTTC
CDR3: CASSEAKGGLQETQYF

V: TRBV28
D: -
J: TRBJ1-3
size: -
DNA: TGTGCCAGCAGTTCAACAGGCGACACCATATATTTT
CDR3: CASSSTGDTIYF

V: TRBV6-6
D: -
J: TRBJ1-1
size: -
DNA: TGTGCCAGCAGTTACTCAGCAGGCATGAACACTGAAGCTTTCTTT
CDR3: CASSYSAGMNTEAFF

V: TRBV21-1
D: -
J: TRBJ1-5
size: -
DNA: TGTGCCAGCAGCTCACAGGGATATAGCAATCAGCCCCAGCATTTT
CDR3: CASSSQGYSNQPQHF

V: TRBV5-1
D: -
J: TRBJ2-3
size: -
DNA: TGCGCCAGCAGCTTGGTGGGCAGGGCCACAGATACGCAGTATTTT
CDR3: CASSLVGRATDTQYF

V: TRBV3-1/TRBV3-2
D: TRBD2
J: TRBJ2-5
size: -
DNA: TGTGCCAGCACCCACCGGGGGGGCCGGGAGACCCAGTACTTC
CDR3: CASTHRGGRETQYF

V: TRBV5-1
D: -
J: TRBJ1-1
size: -
DNA: TGCGCCAGCAGCCCCCGGGGAAGGGCAGGCCCCTCGAACACTGAAGCTTTCTTT
CDR3: CASSPRGRAGPSNTEAFF

V: TRBV6-5
D: -
J: TRBJ2-2
size: -
DNA: TGTGCCAGCAAAATAGTAGGACAGAACACCGGGGAGCTGTTTTTT
CDR3: CASKIVGQNTGELFF

V: TRBV27
D: TRBD1
J: TRBJ2-7
size: -
DNA: TGTGCCAGCAGTTTATGGACAGGAGGCGAGCAGTACTTC
CDR3: CASSLWTGGEQYF

V: TRBV7-9
D: -
J: TRBJ1-6
size: once
DNA: TGTGCCAGCAGCTCAGCTGACTTAACTGGACCCCTCCACTTT
CDR3: CASSSADLTGPLHF

V: TRBV3-1/TRBV3-2
D: TRBD2
J: TRBJ2-2
size: -
DNA: TGTGCCAGCAGCCAAGATTGGGGTAGCGGGGGGACCGGGGAGCTGTTTTTT
CDR3: CASSQDWGSGGTGELFF

V: TRBV5-5
D: TRBD1
J: TRBJ1-4
size: -
DNA: TGTGCCAGCAGCCCCCTCGGGGGACAGGTATTCGTAAAACTGTTTTTT
CDR3: CASSPLGGQVFVKLFF

V: TRBV10-3
D: -
J: TRBJ1-2
size: -
DNA: TGTGCCATCAGTGAAGAGTCCCTTAACTATGGCTACACCTTC
CDR3: CAISEESLNYGYTF

V: TRBV28
D: TRBD1
J: TRBJ1-2
size: -
DNA: TGTGCCAGCACGCGACAGGGAGTACTCGGCTACACCTTC
CDR3: CASTRQGVLGYTF

V: TRBV30
D: TRBD1
J: TRBJ2-3
size: -
DNA: TGTGCCTGGACCCGGGACAGGGTCTTATATACTCGCACAGATACGCAGTATTTT
CDR3: CAWTRDRVLYTRTDTQYF

V: TRBV15
D: -
J: TRBJ2-3
size: -
DNA: TGTGCCACCAGCAGAGAGGGTGGGAACCCCGGGGGAGATACGCAGTATTTT
CDR3: CATSREGGNPGGDTQYF

V: TRBV19
D: TRBD1
J: TRBJ1-1
size: -
DNA: TGTGCCAGTAGTACAGGGGGCAGGGTGAACACTGAAGCTTTCTTT
CDR3: CASSTGGRVNTEAFF

V: TRBV2
D: TRBD2
J: TRBJ2-5
size: -
DNA: TGTGCCAGCAGTTCTGGGACTAGCGGTGGGACCCAAGAGACCCAGTACTTC
CDR3: CASSSGTSGGTQETQYF

V: TRBV7-9
D: -
J: TRBJ1-1
size: -
DNA: TGTGCCAGCAGCTTAGCAGGGGTGGGCACTGAAGCTTTCTTT
CDR3: CASSLAGVGTEAFF

V: TRBV4-1
D: TRBD2
J: TRBJ2-7
size: once
DNA: TGCGCCAGCAGCCAAGGAGGGTTGGTGGGAGGGCCGGTCTACGAGCAGTACTTC
CDR3: CASSQGGLVGGPVYEQYF

V: TRBV7-7
D: TRBD2
J: TRBJ2-1
size: -
DNA: TGTGCTAGCAGCTTAGCGGCTAGCGGTAGCAATGAGCAGTTCTTC
CDR3: CASSLAASGSNEQFF

V: TRBV19
D: -
J: TRBJ2-2
size: -
DNA: TGTGCCAGTAGTATCGGGGGGCCCCCCACAACCGGGGAGCTGTTTTTT
CDR3: CASSIGGPPTTGELFF

V: TRBV19
D: -
J: TRBJ1-4
size: -
DNA: TGTGCCAGTAGTATAACCCGGGGGGGAGAAAAACTGTTTTTT
CDR3: CASSITRGGEKLFF

V: TRBV11-3
D: -
J: TRBJ2-3
size: few
DNA: TGTGCCAGCAGCTTAGGGCAGAGGGAGAGCACAGATACGCAGTATTTT
CDR3: CASSLGQRESTDTQYF

V: TRBV6-5
D: -
J: TRBJ2-7
size: -
DNA: TGTGCCAGCACAGCGGGCTACGAGCAGTACTTC
CDR3: CASTAGYEQYF

V: TRBV30
D: -
J: TRBJ2-7
size: -
DNA: TGTGCCTGGAGTTACGGGGCCTACGAGCAGTACTTC
CDR3: CAWSYGAYEQYF

V: TRBV18
D: -
J: TRBJ1-4
size: once
DNA: TGTGCCAGCTCACAGCAAACAGCTAATGAAAAACTGTTTTTT
CDR3: CASSQQTANEKLFF

V: TRBV5-1
D: TRBD1
J: TRBJ1-6
size: -
DNA: TGCGCCAGCTCATCTCAGGGGGTACTTTCACCCCTCCACTTT
CDR3: CASSSQGVLSPLHF

V: TRBV25-1
D: -
J: TRBJ2-1
size: -
DNA: TGTGCCAGCAGCCCCTCGGTTGAGCAGTTCTTC
CDR3: CASSPSVEQFF

V: TRBV27
D: -
J: TRBJ2-5
size: -
DNA: TGTGCCAGCAGTTTATTAGGGGAGGTGAAGACCCAGTACTTC
CDR3: CASSLLGEVKTQYF

V: TRBV5-8
D: TRBD1
J: TRBJ2-1
size: -
DNA: TGTGCCAGCACTCTACAGGGGAGCAGGAATGAGCAGTTCTTC
CDR3: CASTLQGSRNEQFF

V: TRBV19
D: TRBD2
J: TRBJ2-1
size: once
DNA: TGTGCCAGTAGCAGGCAAAGCGGGATGGGAGGCAATGAGCAGTTCTTC
CDR3: CASSRQSGMGGNEQFF

V: TRBV30
D: TRBD1
J: TRBJ1-5
size: -
DNA: TGTGCCTGGAGCTCGGGGACAGGGGGAACCAATCGCAATCAGCCCCAGCATTTT
CDR3: CAWSSGTGGTNRNQPQHF

V: TRBV18
D: TRBD1
J: TRBJ2-3
size: -
DNA: TGTGCCAGCTCCCGGGCAGGGGGAGATACGCAGTATTTT
CDR3: CASSRAGGDTQYF

V: TRBV5-1
D: -
J: TRBJ2-1
size: -
DNA: TGCGCCAGCAGCGTCCGGGACTCATACAATGAGCAGTTCTTC
CDR3: CASSVRDSYNEQFF

V: TRBV27
D: TRBD1
J: TRBJ1-6
size: -
DNA: TGTGCCAGCAGTTCGCGGACAGGGCCGAGCTCCTATAATTCACCCCTCCACTTT
CDR3: CASSSRTGPSSYNSPLHF

V: TRBV2
D: -
J: TRBJ1-1
size: many
DNA: TGTGCCAGCAGTGCCACGGACCTGAGGGTCACTGAAGCTTTCTTT
CDR3: CASSATDLRVTEAFF

V: TRBV6-5
D: -
J: TRBJ1-2
size: once
DNA: TGTGCCAGCAAAGGGACAACCTATGGCTACACCTTC
CDR3: CASKGTTYGYTF

V: TRBV4-1
D: TRBD1
J: TRBJ1-2
size: -
DNA: TGCGCCAGCAGCCAAGAGAGGGGGCTAGTGTGGGGCTACACCTTC
CDR3: CASSQERGLVWGYTF

V: TRBV6-5
D: -
J: TRBJ2-5
size: -
DNA: TGTGCCAGCAGTTACGAGGGGGAAGCCCTCCAAGAGACCCAGTACTTC
CDR3: CASSYEGEALQETQYF